This TCR beta chain was recorded in a study of control samples from healthy donors and cancer patients. The J segment lost 7 bases and the V segment lost 4 bases, leaving 3 bases of the junction unmatched. The CDR3 runs 12 residues. Germline CDR1 SNHLY, CDR2 FYNNEI. Produced via immunoSEQ multiplex PCR; TCRdb's table is partial and in-frame only. Counted here are 120,000 to 150,000 clones, just under 95% occurring once; the ten biggest clones make up approximately 11%. The source is a man in his thirties or forties in good health. Sequenced input: blood. V is TRBV2 and J is TRBJ1-2; 7 bases are a match to TRBD1. CDR3 sequence: CASSGDSRGYTF. CDR3 sequence (DNA): TGTGCCAGCAGTGGGGACAGTCGTGGCTACACCTTC.